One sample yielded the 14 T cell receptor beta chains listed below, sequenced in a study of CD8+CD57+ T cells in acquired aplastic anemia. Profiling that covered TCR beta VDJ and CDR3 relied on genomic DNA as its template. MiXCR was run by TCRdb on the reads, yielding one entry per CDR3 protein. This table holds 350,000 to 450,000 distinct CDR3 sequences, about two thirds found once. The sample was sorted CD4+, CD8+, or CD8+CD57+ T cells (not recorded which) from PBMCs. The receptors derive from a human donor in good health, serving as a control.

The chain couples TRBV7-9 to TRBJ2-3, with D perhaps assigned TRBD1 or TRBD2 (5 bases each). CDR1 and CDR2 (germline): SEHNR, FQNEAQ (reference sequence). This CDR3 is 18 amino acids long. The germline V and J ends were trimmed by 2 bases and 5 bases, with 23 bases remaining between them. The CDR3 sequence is CASSLPDGVGALRDTQYF. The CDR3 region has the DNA TGTGCCAGCAGCTTACCTGACGGGGTAGGGGCCCTACGAGATACGCAGTATTTT.

The CDR3 region is CATSRDPHRDEQYF. DNA of the CDR3: TGTGCCACCAGCAGAGATCCCCACAGGGACGAGCAGTACTTC. V usage is TRBV15 and J usage is TRBJ2-7; possible D gene TRBD1, 6 bases. The CDR3 is 14 amino acids. Trimming took 0 bases from V and 5 from J, leaving 11 bases between them. Germline-derived CDR1 and CDR2 are LNHNV and YYDKDF (reference sequence). Supplemented by reference TRBV15 and TRBJ2-7, the full variable domain reads DAMVIQNPRYQVTQFGKPVTLSCSQTLNHNVMYWYQQKSSQAPKLLFHYYDKDFNNEADTPDNFQSRRPNTSFCFLDIRSPGLGDTAMYLCATSRDPHRDEQYFGPGTRLTVT.

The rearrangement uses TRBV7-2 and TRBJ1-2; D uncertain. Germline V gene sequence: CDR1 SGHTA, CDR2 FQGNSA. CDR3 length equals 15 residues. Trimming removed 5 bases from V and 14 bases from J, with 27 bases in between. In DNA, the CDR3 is TGTGCCAGCAGCCCGAGACCGGCACGGCAGCCCCAGCATACCTTC. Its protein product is CASSPRPARQPQHTF. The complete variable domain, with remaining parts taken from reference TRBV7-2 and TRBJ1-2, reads GAGVSQSPSNKVTEKGKDVELRCDPISGHTALYWYRQSLGQGLEFLIYFQGNSAPDKSGLPSDRFSAERTGGSVSTLTIQRTQQEDSAVYLCASSPRPARQPQHTFGSGTRLTVV.

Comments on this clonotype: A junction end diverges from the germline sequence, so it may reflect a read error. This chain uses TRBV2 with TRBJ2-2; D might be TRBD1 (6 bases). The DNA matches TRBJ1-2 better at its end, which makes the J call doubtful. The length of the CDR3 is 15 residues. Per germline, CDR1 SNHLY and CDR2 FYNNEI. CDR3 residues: CASTRWTATNDGYTF. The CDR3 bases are TGTGCCAGCACACGATGGACAGCGACTAACGATGGCTACACCTTC.

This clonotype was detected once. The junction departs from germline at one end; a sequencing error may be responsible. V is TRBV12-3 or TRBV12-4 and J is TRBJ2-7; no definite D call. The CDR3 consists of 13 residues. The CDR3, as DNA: TGTGCCAGCAGTTTGTGTGGAAATCAACCCCAGTATTTC. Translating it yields CASSLCGNQPQYF.

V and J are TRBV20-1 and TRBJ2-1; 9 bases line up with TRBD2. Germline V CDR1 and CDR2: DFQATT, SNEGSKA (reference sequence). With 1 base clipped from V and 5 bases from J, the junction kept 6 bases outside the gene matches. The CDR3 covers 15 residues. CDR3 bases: TGCAGTGCTAGAGTCGGACTAGCGACCGACAATGAGCAGTTCTTC. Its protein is CSARVGLATDNEQFF.

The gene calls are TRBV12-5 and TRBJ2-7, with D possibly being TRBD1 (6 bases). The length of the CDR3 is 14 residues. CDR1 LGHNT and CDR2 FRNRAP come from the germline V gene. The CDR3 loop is CASSGADSPREQYF. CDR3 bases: TGTGCCAGCAGCGGCGCGGACAGCCCACGCGAGCAGTACTTC.

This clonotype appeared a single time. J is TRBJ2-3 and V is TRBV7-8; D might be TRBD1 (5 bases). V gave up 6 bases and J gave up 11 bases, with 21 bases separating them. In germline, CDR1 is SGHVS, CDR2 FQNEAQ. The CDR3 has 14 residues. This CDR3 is CASSRRRASYEQYF. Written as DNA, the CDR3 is TGTGCCAGCAGTAGACGCAGGGCAAGCTATGAGCAGTATTTT.

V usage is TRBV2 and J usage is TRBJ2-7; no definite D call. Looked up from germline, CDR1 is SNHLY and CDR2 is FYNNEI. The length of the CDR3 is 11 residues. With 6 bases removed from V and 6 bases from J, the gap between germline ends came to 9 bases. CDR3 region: CASRALCEQYF. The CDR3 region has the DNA TGTGCCAGCAGGGCCCTGTGCGAGCAGTACTTC.

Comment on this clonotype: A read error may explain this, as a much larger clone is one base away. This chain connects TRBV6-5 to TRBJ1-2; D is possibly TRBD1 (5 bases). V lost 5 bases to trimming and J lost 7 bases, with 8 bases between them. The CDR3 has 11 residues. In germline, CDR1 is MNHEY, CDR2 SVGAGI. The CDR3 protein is CASSPGFGYTF. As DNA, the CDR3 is TGTGCCAGCAGTCCAGGGTTTGGCTACACCTTC.

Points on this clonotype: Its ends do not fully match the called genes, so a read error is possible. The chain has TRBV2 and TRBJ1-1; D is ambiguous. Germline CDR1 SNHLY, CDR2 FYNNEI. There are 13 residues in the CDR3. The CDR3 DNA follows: TGTGCCAGCAGGCGGAGGCACGGCGATGAAGCGTTTTTT. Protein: CASRRRHGDEAFF.

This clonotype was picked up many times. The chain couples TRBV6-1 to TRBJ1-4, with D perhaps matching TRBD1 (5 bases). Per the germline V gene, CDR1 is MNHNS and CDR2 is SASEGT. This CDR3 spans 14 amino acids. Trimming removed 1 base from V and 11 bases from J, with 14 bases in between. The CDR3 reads CASSEVRQGGKLFF. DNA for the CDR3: TGTGCCAGCAGTGAAGTGCGTCAGGGTGGCAAACTGTTTTTT.

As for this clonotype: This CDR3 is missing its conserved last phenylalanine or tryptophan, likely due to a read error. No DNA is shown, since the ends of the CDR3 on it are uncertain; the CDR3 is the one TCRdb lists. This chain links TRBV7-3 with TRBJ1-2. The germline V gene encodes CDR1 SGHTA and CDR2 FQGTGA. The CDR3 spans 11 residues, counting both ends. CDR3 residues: CASSLMQVCTS.

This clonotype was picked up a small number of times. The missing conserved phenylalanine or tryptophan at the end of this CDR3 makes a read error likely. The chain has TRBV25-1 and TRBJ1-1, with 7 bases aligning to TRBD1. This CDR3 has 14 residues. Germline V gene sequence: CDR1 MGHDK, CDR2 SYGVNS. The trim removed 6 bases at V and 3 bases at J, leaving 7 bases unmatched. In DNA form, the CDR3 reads TGTGCCAGCAGCGGGACAGACGCGGACACTGAAGCTTTCCTT. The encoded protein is CASSGTDADTEAFL.